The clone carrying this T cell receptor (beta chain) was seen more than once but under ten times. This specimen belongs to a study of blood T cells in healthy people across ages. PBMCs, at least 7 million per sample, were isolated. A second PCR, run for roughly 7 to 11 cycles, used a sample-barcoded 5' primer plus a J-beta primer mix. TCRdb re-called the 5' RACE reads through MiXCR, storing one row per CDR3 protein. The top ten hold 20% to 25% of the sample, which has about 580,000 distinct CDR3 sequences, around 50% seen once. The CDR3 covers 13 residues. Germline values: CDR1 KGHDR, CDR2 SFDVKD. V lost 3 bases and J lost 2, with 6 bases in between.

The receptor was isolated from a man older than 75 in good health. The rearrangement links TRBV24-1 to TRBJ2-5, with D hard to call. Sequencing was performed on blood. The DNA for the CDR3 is TGTGCCACCAGTGATGGTCCTCAAGAGACCCAGTACTTC. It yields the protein CATSDGPQETQYF.